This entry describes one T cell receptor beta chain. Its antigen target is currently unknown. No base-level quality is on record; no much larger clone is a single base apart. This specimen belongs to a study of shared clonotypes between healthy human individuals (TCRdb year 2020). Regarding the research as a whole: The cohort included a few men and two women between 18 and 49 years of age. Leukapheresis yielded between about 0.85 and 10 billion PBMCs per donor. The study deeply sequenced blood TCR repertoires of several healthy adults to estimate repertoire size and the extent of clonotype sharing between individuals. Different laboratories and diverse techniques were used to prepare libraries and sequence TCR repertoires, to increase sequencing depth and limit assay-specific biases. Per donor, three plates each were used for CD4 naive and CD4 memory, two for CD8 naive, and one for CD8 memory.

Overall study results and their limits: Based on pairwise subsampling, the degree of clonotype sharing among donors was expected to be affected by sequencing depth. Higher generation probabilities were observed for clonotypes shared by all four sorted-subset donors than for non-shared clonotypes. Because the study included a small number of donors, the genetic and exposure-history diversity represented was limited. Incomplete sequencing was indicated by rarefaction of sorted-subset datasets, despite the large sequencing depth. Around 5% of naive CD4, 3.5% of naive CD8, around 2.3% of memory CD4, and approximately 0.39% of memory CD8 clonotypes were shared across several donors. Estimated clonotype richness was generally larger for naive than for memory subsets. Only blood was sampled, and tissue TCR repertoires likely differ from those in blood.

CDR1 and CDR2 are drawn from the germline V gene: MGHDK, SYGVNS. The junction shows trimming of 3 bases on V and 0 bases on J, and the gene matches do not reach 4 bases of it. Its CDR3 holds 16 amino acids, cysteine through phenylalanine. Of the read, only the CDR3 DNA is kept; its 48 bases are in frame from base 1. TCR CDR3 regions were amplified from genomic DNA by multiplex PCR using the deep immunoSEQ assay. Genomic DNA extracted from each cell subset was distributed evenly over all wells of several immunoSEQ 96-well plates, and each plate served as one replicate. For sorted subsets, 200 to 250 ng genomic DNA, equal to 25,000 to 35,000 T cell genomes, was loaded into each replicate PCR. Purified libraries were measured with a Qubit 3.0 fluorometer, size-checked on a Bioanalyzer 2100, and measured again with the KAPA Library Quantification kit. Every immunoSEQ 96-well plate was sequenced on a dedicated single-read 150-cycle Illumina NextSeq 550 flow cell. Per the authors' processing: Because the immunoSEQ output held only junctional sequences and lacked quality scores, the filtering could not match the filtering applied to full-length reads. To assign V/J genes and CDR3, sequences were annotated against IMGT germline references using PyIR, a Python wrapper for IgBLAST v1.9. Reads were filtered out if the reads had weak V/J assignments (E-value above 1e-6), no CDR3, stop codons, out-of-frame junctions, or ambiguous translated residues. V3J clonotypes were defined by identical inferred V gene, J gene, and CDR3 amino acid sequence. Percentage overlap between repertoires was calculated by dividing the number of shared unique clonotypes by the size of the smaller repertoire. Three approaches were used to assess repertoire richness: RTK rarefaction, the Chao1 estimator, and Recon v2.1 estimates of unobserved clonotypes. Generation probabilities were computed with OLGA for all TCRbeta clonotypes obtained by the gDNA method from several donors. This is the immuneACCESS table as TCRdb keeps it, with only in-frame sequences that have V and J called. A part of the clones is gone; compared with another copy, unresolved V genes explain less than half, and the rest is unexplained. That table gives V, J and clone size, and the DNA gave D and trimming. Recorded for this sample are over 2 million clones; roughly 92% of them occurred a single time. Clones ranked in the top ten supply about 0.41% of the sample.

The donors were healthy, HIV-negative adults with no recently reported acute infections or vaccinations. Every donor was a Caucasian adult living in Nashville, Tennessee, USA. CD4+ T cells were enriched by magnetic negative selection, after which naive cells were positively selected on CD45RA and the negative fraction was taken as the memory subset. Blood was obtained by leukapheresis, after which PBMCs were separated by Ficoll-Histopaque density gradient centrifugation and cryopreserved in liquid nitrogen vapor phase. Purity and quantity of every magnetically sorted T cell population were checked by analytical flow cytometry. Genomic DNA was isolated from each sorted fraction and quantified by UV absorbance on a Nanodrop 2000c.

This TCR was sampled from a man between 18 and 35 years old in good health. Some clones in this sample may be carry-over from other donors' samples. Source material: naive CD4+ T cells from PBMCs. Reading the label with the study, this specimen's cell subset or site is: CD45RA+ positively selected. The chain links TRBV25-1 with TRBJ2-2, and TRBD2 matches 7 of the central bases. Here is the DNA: TGTGCCAGCAGTGACCCGGGAGGAACGAACACCGGGGAGCTGTTTTTT. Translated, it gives CASSDPGGTNTGELFF.